These 21 T cell receptor beta chains came from one sample sequenced in a study of shared clonotypes between healthy human individuals. Profiled with immunoSEQ multiplex PCR; TCRdb holds only in-frame clones, not every one. The repertoire holds 550,000 to 600,000 clones, 95% to 98% seen once, with 0.3% to 0.35% in the top ten. Terminally differentiated effector memory CD45RA+ cells were excluded from the naive CD8 cells, which were CD45RO-negative and positively selected for CCR7. Sequencing used naive CD8+ T cells sorted from blood. The receptor set was obtained from a man aged 25 to 40 in good health.

The chain combines TRBV6-5 with TRBJ1-1; tentatively, D is TRBD1 (5 bases). V was pared by 2 bases and J by 3 bases, with 13 bases between. The germline V gene has CDR1 MNHEY and CDR2 SVGAGI. CDR3 length equals 15 residues. The CDR3 spells CASSYGALGDTEAFF. The CDR3 DNA is TGTGCCAGCAGTTACGGGGCGCTGGGGGACACTGAAGCTTTCTTT.

This rearrangement joins TRBV30 to TRBJ1-2, with D hard to call. The germline gives CDR1 GTSNPN, CDR2 SVGIG (reference sequence). Trimming removed 3 bases at V and 5 bases at J, with 7 bases between. There are 11 residues in the CDR3. DNA for the CDR3: TGTGCCTGGAGGTTAGGGTATGGCTACACCTTC. Its protein is CAWRLGYGYTF.

The chain couples TRBV11-3 to TRBJ1-5; the D is unclear. Trimming shortened V by 10 bases and J by 5 bases, and 21 bases separated the two germline ends. The germline V gene has CDR1 SGHNT and CDR2 YENEEA. This CDR3 has 15 residues. CDR3 protein: CATPSRVYKHQPQHF. As DNA, the CDR3 is TGTGCCACCCCCAGTCGGGTTTACAAGCATCAGCCCCAGCATTTT.

This clone has a single count. For the CDR3, the DNA is TGTGCCAGTAGTATGGGGTGGGGATACAATGAGCAGTTCTTC. As protein: CASSMGWGYNEQFF. This chain joins TRBV19 and TRBJ2-1; D is unclear. This CDR3 is built from 14 residues. Germline V gives CDR1 LNHDA, CDR2 SQIVND (reference sequence). V lost 3 bases to trimming and J lost 4 bases, with 10 bases between them.

The chain joins TRBV4-1 to TRBJ2-5; D remains ambiguous. Per germline, CDR1 MGHRA and CDR2 YSYEKL. The CDR3 loop spans 14 amino acids. With 2 bases removed from V and 2 bases from J, the gap between germline ends came to 9 bases. The CDR3 region is CASSQTGQQETQYF. Written as DNA, the CDR3 is TGCGCCAGCAGCCAAACGGGCCAGCAAGAGACCCAGTACTTC.

V and J are TRBV15 and TRBJ2-7; TRBD2 might be the D (6 bases). The V gene's germline CDR1 is LNHNV and CDR2 YYDKDF (reference sequence). Trimming cost V 1 base and J 2 bases, with 12 bases left between them. The CDR3 is 15 amino acids. CDR3 nucleotide sequence: TGTGCCACCAGCAGAGGTAGCGGAAAAACCTACGAGCAGTACTTC. Residues: CATSRGSGKTYEQYF.

The rearrangement uses TRBV27 and TRBJ2-7, with TRBD2 matching over 15 bases. Per germline, CDR1 MNHEY and CDR2 SMNVEV (reference sequence). The CDR3 extends over 17 amino acids. Unmatched junction bases numbered 10, after V lost 4 bases and J lost 6 bases. CDR3: CASSWAGLAGGVGEQYF. Here the CDR3 DNA reads TGTGCCAGCAGTTGGGCGGGACTAGCGGGAGGAGTGGGCGAGCAGTACTTC.

This clone is a singleton in its sample. J is TRBJ2-7 and V is TRBV6-1; tentatively, D is TRBD1 or TRBD2 (5 bases each). Trimming took off 2 bases at V and 6 bases at J, with 17 bases between the two ends. Germline CDR1 is MNHNS and CDR2 is SASEGT. The CDR3 extends over 15 amino acids. The CDR3 loop reads CASSEIGTVLPEQYF. In DNA form, the CDR3 reads TGTGCCAGCAGTGAAATCGGGACGGTACTTCCCGAGCAGTACTTC.

This clone was seen just once. The chain employs TRBV7-2 and TRBJ2-7, with D hard to call. CDR3 size: 15 residues. From germline, CDR1 is SGHTA and CDR2 FQGNSA. The V end was cut by 3 bases, the J end by 3 bases, with 15 bases between. CDR3 in amino acids: CASSFLDFSDYEQYF. The DNA of the CDR3 is TGTGCCAGCAGCTTTTTAGATTTCTCTGACTACGAGCAGTACTTC.

The rearrangement links TRBV7-8 to TRBJ2-7, with D uncertain. The germline V and J ends were trimmed by 1 base and 0 bases, with 10 bases remaining between them. The CDR3 spans 15 residues. Germline V gene sequence: CDR1 SGHVS, CDR2 FQNEAQ. This CDR3 reads CASSLGRKSSYEQYF. The CDR3 DNA follows: TGTGCCAGCAGCTTAGGGCGGAAGAGCTCCTACGAGCAGTACTTC.

In this sample, this clone turned up once. The chain recombines TRBV7-9 with TRBJ2-7, with a weak D call TRBD1 (5 bases). The CDR3 contains 15 residues. CDR1 and CDR2 (germline): SEHNR, FQNEAQ (reference sequence). V lost 7 bases to trimming and J lost 2 bases, with 18 bases between them. CDR3 protein: CASIDLQGGPYEQYF. In DNA, the CDR3 is TGTGCCAGCATCGATCTCCAGGGTGGACCCTACGAGCAGTACTTC.

This clone was recorded once. This sample also contains other DNA sequences that code for the same CDR3. The CDR3: CASSVGSGNEQFF. For the CDR3, the DNA is TGTGCCAGCAGCGTAGGTTCGGGGAATGAGCAGTTCTTC. V and J are TRBV9 and TRBJ2-1; tentative D call: TRBD2 (5 bases). The V and J ends lost 0 bases and 7 bases respectively, with 8 bases between them. The CDR3 is made up of 13 amino acids. Germline loops: CDR1 SGDLS, CDR2 YYNGEE.

The DNA for the CDR3 is TGTGCCAGCCCTGGACGGCCGAACACTGAAGCTTTCTTT. Protein product: CASPGRPNTEAFF. This chain joins TRBV2 and TRBJ1-1; unclear D gene. V was clipped by 8 bases and J by 1 base, with 11 bases between them. The CDR3 is 13 amino acids. Germline CDR1 and CDR2: SNHLY and FYNNEI.

This chain uses TRBV2 with TRBJ2-7, with D perhaps TRBD2 (7 bases). This CDR3 contains 15 residues. Germline CDR1 and CDR2: SNHLY and FYNNEI. The V gene lost 7 bases and the J gene lost 5 bases, with 21 bases spanning the gap. The CDR3 is CASTGGRARGNEQYF. CDR3 nucleotide sequence: TGTGCCAGCACCGGAGGGAGGGCGAGGGGGAACGAGCAGTACTTC. Supplemented by reference TRBV2 and TRBJ2-7, the full variable domain reads EPEVTQTPSHQVTQMGQEVILRCVPISNHLYFYWYRQILGQKVEFLVSFYNNEISEKSEIFDDQFSVERPDGSNFTLKIRSTKLEDSAMYFCASTGGRARGNEQYFGPGTRLTVT.

This clone was seen a single time. The chain has TRBV7-8 and TRBJ2-1, with 11 positions matching TRBD2. The germline V gene encodes CDR1 SGHVS and CDR2 FQNEAQ. The CDR3 is made up of 17 amino acids. Trimming cost V 7 bases and J 4 bases; bases outside gene matches: 12. The CDR3 protein is CASNGGLSGRVYNEQFF. CDR3 nucleotide sequence: TGTGCCAGCAACGGGGGCCTTAGCGGGAGGGTTTACAATGAGCAGTTCTTC.

V and J are TRBV7-2 and TRBJ2-7; D gene ambiguous. The CDR3 is 17 residues long. CDR1 SGHTA and CDR2 FQGNSA come from the germline V gene. V was clipped by 1 base and J by 2 bases, with 18 bases between them. The CDR3 region has the DNA TGTGCCAGCAGCTTAGTAGTCGGGTCGGATACACCCTACGAGCAGTACTTC. Translated, it gives CASSLVVGSDTPYEQYF.

The genes are TRBV5-5 and TRBJ2-7, with 7 positions matching TRBD2. Germline CDR1 reads SGHKS; CDR2 reads YYEKEE (reference sequence). The CDR3 is 16 amino acids. Trimming at V came to 0 bases and at J to 0 bases, leaving 6 bases not matched to a gene. CDR3 amino acids: CASSLAAGDLSYEQYF. The CDR3 coding sequence is TGTGCCAGCAGCTTGGCCGCGGGGGACCTCTCCTACGAGCAGTACTTC.

The rearrangement links TRBV7-9 to TRBJ2-1, with 14 bases identical to TRBD2. CDR1 and CDR2 from the germline V gene are SEHNR and FQNEAQ (reference sequence). The CDR3 contains 17 residues. Trimming cost V 5 bases and J 7 bases; bases outside gene matches: 10. The CDR3 nucleotides read TGTGCCAGCAGCCTCACCGGGACTAGCGGGAGACTAAATGAGCAGTTCTTC. It encodes CASSLTGTSGRLNEQFF.

The chain combines TRBV6-6 with TRBJ2-7, with D uncertain. Germline values: CDR1 MNHNY, CDR2 SVGAGI (reference sequence). The CDR3 consists of 13 residues. V was cut by 6 bases and J by 0 bases, with 9 bases left in between. The CDR3 nucleotides are TGTGCCAGCAGCCCCGACGTCTCCTACGAGCAGTACTTC. Protein product: CASSPDVSYEQYF.

The DNA for the CDR3 is TGTGCCAGCGGGGGACTAGCGGCCCTGGGGTACGAGCAGTACTTC. It codes for CASGGLAALGYEQYF. The V gene is TRBV6-1, the J gene TRBJ2-7; TRBD2 agrees at 11 bases. This CDR3 spans 15 amino acids. V lost 8 bases to trimming and J lost 4 bases; unmatched junction nucleotides: 10. The V gene's germline CDR1 is MNHNS and CDR2 SASEGT.

The table lists this clone with a count of one. The rearrangement uses TRBV19 and TRBJ2-7; 9 positions agree with TRBD1. This CDR3 contains 16 residues. The V and J ends lost 4 bases and 2 bases, in that order; junction bases with no gene match: 9. Germline loops: CDR1 LNHDA, CDR2 SQIVND (reference sequence). The CDR3 bases are TGTGCCAGTAGTACCCACCCTCGGGACAGGGCCTACGAGCAGTACTTC. It yields the protein CASSTHPRDRAYEQYF.